The present T cell receptor (beta chain) was sequenced within a study of OX40 agonist ivuxolimab in advanced cancers. Sequenced by immunoSEQ multiplex PCR; TCRdb stores in-frame clones only, minus some. Altogether about 8,700 clones are present, about 87% being singletons, with the ten largest covering 15% to 20%. The germline V and J ends were trimmed by 2 bases and 6 bases, with 14 bases remaining between them. This CDR3 is 14 amino acids long. CDR1 and CDR2 (germline): SGHDT, YYEEEE. The study, taken as a whole, reports: Relative to CD4+ cells, CD8+ T cells on average had more expanded clones. Antigen specificity of clonally expanded peripheral T cells was not established. Within 6 weeks, CD4+ and CD8+ blood T cells expanded clonally at 0.1 to 3.0 mg/kg.

Comment on this clone: Antigen: not known.

Sequenced material: CD4+ or CD8+ T cells sorted from blood, taken in a trial of the OX40 agonist ivuxolimab. This clonotype was sampled from an adult with an advanced solid tumor such as melanoma, head and neck, liver or kidney cancer. The J gene is TRBJ1-1, the V gene TRBV5-6, with unresolved D. CDR3 bases: TGTGCCAGCAGCTTTAGCAGCGGTCGCTCTGAAGCTTTCTTT. Translated: CASSFSSGRSEAFF.